The 9 T cell receptor beta chains listed next were all sequenced from one sample in a study of spatial heterogeneity in lung cancer. Each CDR3 protein gets one entry after TCRdb re-called the 5' RACE reads with MiXCR. The table records about 12,000 distinct CDR3 sequences, around 5% of them present only once. Study-level points and caveats: Tracking of tumor mutation counts was seen in expanded intratumoral alpha and beta TCR counts.

Time point indicated: sample taken at primary tumor resection. The antigens of these receptors remain unknown. Here the sequenced sample was lung tumor tissue, taken at surgery. These receptors all come from a male donor with early-stage non-small cell lung cancer.

In this sample, this clonotype turned up many times. The chain carries TRBV27 and TRBJ1-1; a weak D match, TRBD1 (5 bases). Germline V gene lookup returns CDR1 MNHEY and CDR2 SMNVEV (reference sequence). The CDR3 spans 13 residues. Trimming stripped 2 bases from V and 4 bases from J, with 8 bases between. CDR3 residues: CASSLIGGTEAFF. CDR3 nucleotides: TGTGCCAGCAGTTTAATCGGGGGCACTGAAGCTTTCTTT.

Ten or more counts support this clonotype. The chain recombines TRBV11-1 with TRBJ1-1; no reliable D call. V dropped 1 base and J dropped 1 base, with 7 bases sitting between them. The CDR3 loop spans 14 amino acids. The germline V gene has CDR1 SGHAT and CDR2 FQDESV (reference sequence). CDR3 region: CASSLEWGNTEAFF. Written as DNA, the CDR3 is TGTGCCAGCAGCTTAGAATGGGGGAACACTGAAGCTTTCTTT.

There are many counts of this clonotype. This chain links TRBV11-2 with TRBJ1-5; the D is unclear. V lost 1 base and J 3 bases, leaving 10 bases between the germline ends. This CDR3 is built from 15 residues. Germline loops: CDR1 SGHAT, CDR2 FQNNGV. The CDR3 here is CASSLGKWNNQPQHF. In DNA form, the CDR3 reads TGTGCCAGCAGCTTAGGAAAATGGAACAATCAGCCCCAGCATTTT.

This clonotype has a count of ten or more. The chain joins TRBV7-2 to TRBJ1-1, with a weak D call TRBD1 (6 bases). Per the germline V gene, CDR1 is SGHTA and CDR2 is FQGNSA. This CDR3 is built from 13 residues. V was trimmed by 0 bases and J by 6 bases, leaving 8 bases between them. CDR3 residues: CASSLAAGAEAFF. As DNA, the CDR3 is TGTGCCAGCAGCTTAGCGGCAGGGGCTGAAGCTTTCTTT.

Only a few counts were recorded for this clonotype. This chain joins TRBV7-3 and TRBJ2-1; D might be TRBD1 (6 bases). Between the trimmed V and J ends, which lost 7 bases and 0 bases, there was a span of 13 bases. The CDR3 contains 15 residues. Germline V CDR1 and CDR2: SGHTA, FQGTGA. CDR3 nucleotides: TGTGCCAGCAACATACAGGGTAGCTCCTACAATGAGCAGTTCTTC. Translated, it gives CASNIQGSSYNEQFF. Based on the CDR3 plus reference TRBV7-3 and TRBJ2-1, the full variable domain is GAGVSQTPSNKVTEKGKYVELRCDPISGHTALYWYRQSLGQGPEFLIYFQGTGAADDSGLPNDRFFAVRPEGSVSTLKIQRTERGDSAVYLCASNIQGSSYNEQFFGPGTRLTVL.

This clonotype was seen repeatedly, ten times or more. The rearrangement uses TRBV12-3 or TRBV12-4 and TRBJ1-2, with D possibly being TRBD1 (5 bases). This CDR3 has 12 residues. V was trimmed by 4 bases and J by 7 bases, leaving 10 bases between them. This CDR3 is CASSYQGRGYTF. CDR3 DNA: TGTGCCAGCAGTTACCAGGGTCGTGGCTACACCTTC.

The chain links TRBV29-1 to TRBJ1-1; a weak D match, TRBD1 (6 bases). CDR3 length: 14 residues. From germline, CDR1 is SQVTM and CDR2 ANQGSEA. Trimming cost V 6 bases and J 2 bases, with 16 bases left between them. DNA of the CDR3: TGCAGCGTCGAATCAGGGGTCCGAAACACTGAAGCTTTCTTT. This translates into CSVESGVRNTEAFF.

Many counts were recorded for this clonotype. V is TRBV7-2 and J is TRBJ1-1, with TRBD1 identical over 8 bases. Losses at the gene ends were 6 bases for V and 5 bases for J; bases not matched to a gene: 14. Per the germline V gene, CDR1 is SGHTA and CDR2 is FQGNSA. CDR3 length: 16 residues. The CDR3 protein is CASSHTSGTGKTEAFF. The CDR3 bases are TGTGCCAGCAGTCATACCTCCGGGACAGGTAAAACTGAAGCTTTCTTT. Filled out from reference TRBV7-2 and TRBJ1-1, the complete variable domain reads GAGVSQSPSNKVTEKGKDVELRCDPISGHTALYWYRQSLGQGLEFLIYFQGNSAPDKSGLPSDRFSAERTGGSVSTLTIQRTQQEDSAVYLCASSHTSGTGKTEAFFGQGTRLTVV.

This clonotype was observed at least ten times. This chain uses TRBV13 with TRBJ2-3; no clear D gene. The CDR3 is 14 amino acids. V lost 5 bases, J lost 2 bases, and 11 bases lay in between. The germline CDR1 and CDR2 sequences are PRHDT and FYEKMQ (reference sequence). CDR3 sequence: CASSHRQFTDTQYF. The DNA of the CDR3 is TGTGCCAGCAGCCACCGACAATTCACAGATACGCAGTATTTT.